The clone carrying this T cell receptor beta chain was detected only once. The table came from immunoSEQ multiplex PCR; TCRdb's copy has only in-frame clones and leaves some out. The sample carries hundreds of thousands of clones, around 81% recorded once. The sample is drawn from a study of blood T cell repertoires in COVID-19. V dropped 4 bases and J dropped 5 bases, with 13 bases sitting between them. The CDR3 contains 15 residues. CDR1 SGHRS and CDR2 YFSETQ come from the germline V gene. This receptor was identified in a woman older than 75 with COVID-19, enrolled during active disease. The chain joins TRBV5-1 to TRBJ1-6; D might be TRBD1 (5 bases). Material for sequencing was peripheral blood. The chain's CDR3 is CASSAGRANNSPLHF. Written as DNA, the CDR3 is TGCGCCAGCAGCGCGGGGCGAGCGAATAATTCACCCCTCCACTTT.